These 2 T cell receptor beta chains share one sample of origin, sequenced in a study of graft-versus-host responses after intestinal transplantation. For these receptors, no antigen is known. Generated by immunoSEQ multiplex PCR, the TCRdb table keeps only in-frame clones and is missing some. Among 62,000 or so clones, 90% were seen once, and the ten largest hold roughly 1.6%. The sample in question was unstimulated CD8+ T cells sorted from spleen or lymph node cells, obtained before transplant. The receptors stem from a human donor who was the organ donor for an intestinal transplant.

V is TRBV23-1 and J is TRBJ2-7; D possibly corresponds to TRBD1 (5 bases). TRBV23-1 is reported as an ORF; its role is uncertain. Trimming took 7 bases from V and 2 from J, leaving 15 bases between them. This CDR3 is built from 14 residues. For the CDR3, the DNA is TGCGCCAGCACTACCGCAGGGTTGACCTACGAGCAGTACTTC. Its translation: CASTTAGLTYEQYF.

The chain combines TRBV6-5 with TRBJ2-1; tentative D call: TRBD2 (5 bases). This CDR3 is 12 amino acids long. Trimming cost V 5 bases and J 10 bases, with 12 bases left between them. The germline V gene has CDR1 MNHEY and CDR2 SVGAGI. CDR3 in amino acids: CASSPSGWEQFF. In DNA form, the CDR3 reads TGTGCCAGCAGTCCGTCGGGGTGGGAGCAGTTCTTC.